This TCR beta chain is drawn from a study of cytomegalovirus exposure and HLA in healthy donors. Study details: Early on, a data release was issued that held 80 million to 90 million unique TCRs from HLA-typed donors. General study points: Rarity marked most TCR sequences, yet some public TCRs occurred in many donors. Association of about 17,000 TCR beta sequences with HLA alleles was found at 0.05 false discovery rate in a later analysis.

The CDR3 is 15 amino acids. The V gene's germline CDR1 is MGHRA and CDR2 YSYEKL. V was trimmed by 5 bases and J by 7 bases, leaving 19 bases between them. To note about this clone: The antigen is not known.

PCR primers comprised 60 Vbeta and 13 Jbeta primers. Libraries were prepared by immunoSEQ multiplex PCR; TCRdb keeps only in-frame clonotypes and omits some of them. The sample includes some 140,000 clones, almost 80% seen only once; the top ten take approximately 0.97%. This chain connects TRBV4-1 to TRBJ2-3; D might be TRBD1 (5 bases). This clonotype originated in a man aged 18 to 30 in good health and CMV-seronegative. The sample was PBMCs. CDR3: CASSEKSGAPYTQYF. The CDR3 coding sequence is TGCGCCAGCAGCGAAAAGAGTGGGGCCCCCTATACGCAGTATTTT.